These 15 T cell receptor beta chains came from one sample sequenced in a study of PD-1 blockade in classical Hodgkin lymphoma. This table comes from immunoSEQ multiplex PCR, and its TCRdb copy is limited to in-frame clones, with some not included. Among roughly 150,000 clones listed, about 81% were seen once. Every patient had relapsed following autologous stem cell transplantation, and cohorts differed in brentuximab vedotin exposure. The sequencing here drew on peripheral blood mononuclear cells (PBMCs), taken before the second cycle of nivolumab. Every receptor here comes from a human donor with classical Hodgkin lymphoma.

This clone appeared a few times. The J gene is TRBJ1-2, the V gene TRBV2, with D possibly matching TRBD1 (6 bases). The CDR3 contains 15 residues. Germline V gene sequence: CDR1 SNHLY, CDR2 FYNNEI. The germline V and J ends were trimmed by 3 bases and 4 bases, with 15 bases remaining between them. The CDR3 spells CASSDWGAGGYGYTF. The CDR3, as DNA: TGTGCCAGCAGTGATTGGGGGGCCGGGGGCTATGGCTACACCTTC.

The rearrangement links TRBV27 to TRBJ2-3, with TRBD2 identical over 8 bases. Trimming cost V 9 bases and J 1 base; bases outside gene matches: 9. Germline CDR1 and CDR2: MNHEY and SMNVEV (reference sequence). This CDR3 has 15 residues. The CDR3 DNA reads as TGTGCCAGTCGTAGGCGGGGGGCCGGCACAGATACGCAGTATTTT. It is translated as CASRRRGAGTDTQYF.

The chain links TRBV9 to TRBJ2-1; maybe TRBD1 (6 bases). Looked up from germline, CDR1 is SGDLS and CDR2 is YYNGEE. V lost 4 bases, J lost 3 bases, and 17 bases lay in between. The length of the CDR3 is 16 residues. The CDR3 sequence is CASSKGQSSYYNEQFF. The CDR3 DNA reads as TGTGCCAGCAGCAAAGGACAGAGCTCTTACTACAATGAGCAGTTCTTC.

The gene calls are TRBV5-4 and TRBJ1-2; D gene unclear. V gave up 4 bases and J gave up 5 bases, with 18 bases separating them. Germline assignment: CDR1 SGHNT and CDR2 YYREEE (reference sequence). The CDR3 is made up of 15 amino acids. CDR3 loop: CASSPPLGGRYGYTF. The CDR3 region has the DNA TGTGCCAGCAGCCCCCCGTTAGGAGGGCGATATGGCTACACCTTC.

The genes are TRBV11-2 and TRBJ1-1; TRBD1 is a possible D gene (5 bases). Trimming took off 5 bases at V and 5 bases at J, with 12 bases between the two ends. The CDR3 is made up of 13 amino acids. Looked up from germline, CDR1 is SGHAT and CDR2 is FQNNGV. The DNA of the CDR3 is TGTGCCAGCAGCGCGCAGGGATTGACTGAAGCTTTCTTT. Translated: CASSAQGLTEAFF. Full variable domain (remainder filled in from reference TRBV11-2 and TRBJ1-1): EAGVAQSPRYKIIEKRQSVAFWCNPISGHATLYWYQQILGQGPKLLIQFQNNGVVDDSQLPKDRFSAERLKGVDSTLKIQPAKLEDSAVYLCASSAQGLTEAFFGQGTRLTVV.

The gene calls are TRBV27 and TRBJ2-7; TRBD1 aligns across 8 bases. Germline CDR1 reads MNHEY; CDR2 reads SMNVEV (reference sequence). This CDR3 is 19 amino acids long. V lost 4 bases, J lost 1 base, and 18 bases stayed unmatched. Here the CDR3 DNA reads TGTGCCAGCAGTTCCTTCCCGACAGGGGCCGGTTTGAGGTCCTACGAGCAGTACTTC. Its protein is CASSSFPTGAGLRSYEQYF.

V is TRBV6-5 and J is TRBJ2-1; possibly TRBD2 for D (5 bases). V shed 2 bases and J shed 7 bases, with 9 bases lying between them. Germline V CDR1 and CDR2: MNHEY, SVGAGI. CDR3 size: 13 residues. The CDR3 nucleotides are TGTGCCAGCAGTTACGTAACGGGGAATGAGCAGTTCTTC. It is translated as CASSYVTGNEQFF.

CDR3 in amino acids: CASSYSGGVPGNTIYF. CDR3 DNA sequence: TGTGCCAGCAGTTACTCCGGGGGGGTACCTGGAAACACCATATATTTT. This chain uses TRBV6-6 with TRBJ1-3; D possibly corresponds to TRBD1 (5 bases). CDR3 length equals 16 residues. Germline CDR1 MNHNY, CDR2 SVGAGI (reference sequence). Between the trimmed V and J ends, which lost 0 bases and 2 bases, there was a span of 11 bases.

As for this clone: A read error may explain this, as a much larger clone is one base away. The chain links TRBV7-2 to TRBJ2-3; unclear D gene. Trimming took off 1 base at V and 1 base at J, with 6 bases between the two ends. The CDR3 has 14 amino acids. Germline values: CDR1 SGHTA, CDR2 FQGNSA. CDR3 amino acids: CASSLGGRTDTQYF. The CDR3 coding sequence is TGTGCCAGCAGCTTAGGAGGCCGCACAGATACGCAGTATTTT.

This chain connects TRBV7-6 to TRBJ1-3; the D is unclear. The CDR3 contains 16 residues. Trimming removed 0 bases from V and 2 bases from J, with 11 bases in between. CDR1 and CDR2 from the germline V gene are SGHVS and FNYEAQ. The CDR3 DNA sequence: TGTGCCAGCAGCTTAGCGACTTCCCTCCCTGGAAACACCATATATTTT. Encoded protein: CASSLATSLPGNTIYF.

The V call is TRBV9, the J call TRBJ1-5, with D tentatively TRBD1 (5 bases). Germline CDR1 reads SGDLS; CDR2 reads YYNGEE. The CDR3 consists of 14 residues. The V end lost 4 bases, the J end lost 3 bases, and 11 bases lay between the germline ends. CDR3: CASSPGPNNQPQHF. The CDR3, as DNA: TGTGCCAGCAGCCCGGGACCGAACAATCAGCCCCAGCATTTT.

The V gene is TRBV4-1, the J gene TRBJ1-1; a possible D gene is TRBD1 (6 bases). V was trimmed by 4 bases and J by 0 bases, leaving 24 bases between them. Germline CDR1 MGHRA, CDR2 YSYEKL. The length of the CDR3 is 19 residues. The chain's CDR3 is CASSLLGGGRSMLNTEAFF. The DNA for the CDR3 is TGCGCCAGCAGCCTATTAGGGGGGGGGCGATCTATGTTGAACACTGAAGCTTTCTTT.

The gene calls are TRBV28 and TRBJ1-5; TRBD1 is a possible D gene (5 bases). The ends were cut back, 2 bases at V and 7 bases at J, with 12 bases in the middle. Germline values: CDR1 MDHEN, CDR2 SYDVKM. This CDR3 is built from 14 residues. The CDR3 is CASSLGQGIQPQHF. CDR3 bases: TGTGCCAGCAGTTTAGGTCAGGGAATCCAGCCCCAGCATTTT.

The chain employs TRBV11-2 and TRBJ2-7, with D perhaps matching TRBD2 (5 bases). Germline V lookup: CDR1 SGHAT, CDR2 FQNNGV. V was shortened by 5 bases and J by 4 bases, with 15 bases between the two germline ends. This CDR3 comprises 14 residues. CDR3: CASSLFRGRYEQYF. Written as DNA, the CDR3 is TGTGCCAGCAGCCTGTTTCGAGGGAGATACGAGCAGTACTTC.

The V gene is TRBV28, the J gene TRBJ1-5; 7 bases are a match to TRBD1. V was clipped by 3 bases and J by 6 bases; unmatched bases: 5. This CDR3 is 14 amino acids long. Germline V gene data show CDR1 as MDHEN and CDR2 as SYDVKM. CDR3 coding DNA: TGTGCCAGCAGTTTGGAAACAGGGGTTCAGCCCCAGCATTTT. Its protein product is CASSLETGVQPQHF.